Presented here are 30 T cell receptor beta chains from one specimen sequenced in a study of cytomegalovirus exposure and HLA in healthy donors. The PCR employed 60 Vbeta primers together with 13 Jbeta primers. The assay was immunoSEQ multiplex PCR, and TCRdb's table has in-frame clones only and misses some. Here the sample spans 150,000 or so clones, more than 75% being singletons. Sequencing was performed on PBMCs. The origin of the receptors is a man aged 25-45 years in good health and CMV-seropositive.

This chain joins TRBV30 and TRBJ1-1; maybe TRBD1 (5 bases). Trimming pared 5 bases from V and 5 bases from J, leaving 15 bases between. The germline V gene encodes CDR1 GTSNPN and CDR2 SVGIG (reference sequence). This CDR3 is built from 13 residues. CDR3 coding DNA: TGTGCCTGGTCCACAGCGCAGGGAACTGAAGCTTTCTTT. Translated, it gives CAWSTAQGTEAFF.

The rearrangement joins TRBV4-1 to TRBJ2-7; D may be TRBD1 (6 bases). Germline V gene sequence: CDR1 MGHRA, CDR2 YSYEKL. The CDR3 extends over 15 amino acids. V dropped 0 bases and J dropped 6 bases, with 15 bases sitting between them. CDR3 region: CASSQEGAELLEQYF. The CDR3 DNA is TGCGCCAGCAGCCAAGAGGGGGCGGAATTGCTCGAGCAGTACTTC.

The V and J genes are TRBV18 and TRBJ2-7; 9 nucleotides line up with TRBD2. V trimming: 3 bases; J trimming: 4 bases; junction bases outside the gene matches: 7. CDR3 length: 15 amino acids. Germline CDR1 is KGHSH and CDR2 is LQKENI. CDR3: CASSPQGAGGYEQYF. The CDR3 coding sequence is TGTGCCAGCTCACCCCAAGGGGCGGGAGGGTACGAGCAGTACTTC.

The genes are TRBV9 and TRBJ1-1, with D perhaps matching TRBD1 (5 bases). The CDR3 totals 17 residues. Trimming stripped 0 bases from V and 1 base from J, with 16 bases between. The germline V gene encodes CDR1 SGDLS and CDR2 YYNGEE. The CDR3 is CASSVGTGRFGNTEAFF. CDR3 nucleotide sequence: TGTGCCAGCAGCGTAGGAACAGGTCGATTCGGGAACACTGAAGCTTTCTTT.

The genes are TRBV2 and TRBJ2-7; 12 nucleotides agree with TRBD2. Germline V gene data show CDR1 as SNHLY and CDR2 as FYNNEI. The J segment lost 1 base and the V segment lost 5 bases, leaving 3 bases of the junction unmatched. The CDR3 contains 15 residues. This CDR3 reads CASSLGLAGSYEQYF. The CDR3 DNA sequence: TGTGCCAGCAGTTTAGGACTAGCGGGGTCCTACGAGCAGTACTTC.

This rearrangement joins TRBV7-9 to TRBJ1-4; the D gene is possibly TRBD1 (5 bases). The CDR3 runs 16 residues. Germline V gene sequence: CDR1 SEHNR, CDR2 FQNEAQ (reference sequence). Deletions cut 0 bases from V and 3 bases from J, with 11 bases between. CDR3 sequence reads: CASSLATDGPNEKLFF. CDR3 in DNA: TGTGCCAGCAGCTTAGCGACAGACGGACCTAATGAAAAACTGTTTTTT.

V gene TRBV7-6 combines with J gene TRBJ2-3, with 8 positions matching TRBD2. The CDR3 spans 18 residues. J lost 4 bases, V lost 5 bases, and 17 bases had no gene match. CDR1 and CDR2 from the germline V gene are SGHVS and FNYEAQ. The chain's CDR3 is CASSGYSGIRLEADTQYF. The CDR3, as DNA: TGTGCCAGCAGCGGCTATAGCGGGATACGTTTGGAGGCAGATACGCAGTATTTT.

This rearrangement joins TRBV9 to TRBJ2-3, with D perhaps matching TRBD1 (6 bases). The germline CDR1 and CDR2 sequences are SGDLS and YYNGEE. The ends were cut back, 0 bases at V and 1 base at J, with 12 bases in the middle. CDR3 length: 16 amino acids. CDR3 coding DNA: TGTGCCAGCAGCGTAGCTGGGGGCCTAGGCACAGATACGCAGTATTTT. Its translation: CASSVAGGLGTDTQYF.

The CDR3 DNA reads as TGTGCCAGCAGCTTGGCTAGCCTGGACTCCTACGAGCAGTACTTC. Encoded protein: CASSLASLDSYEQYF. The chain carries TRBV5-4 and TRBJ2-7; D may be TRBD2 (5 bases). Between the trimmed V and J ends, which lost 0 bases and 0 bases, there was a span of 10 bases. Germline V lookup: CDR1 SGHNT, CDR2 YYREEE (reference sequence). The CDR3 spans 15 residues. The complete variable domain, with remaining parts taken from reference TRBV5-4 and TRBJ2-7, reads ETGVTQSPTHLIKTRGQQVTLRCSSQSGHNTVSWYQQALGQGPQFIFQYYREEENGRGNFPPRFSGLQFPNYSSELNVNALELDDSALYLCASSLASLDSYEQYFGPGTRLTVT.

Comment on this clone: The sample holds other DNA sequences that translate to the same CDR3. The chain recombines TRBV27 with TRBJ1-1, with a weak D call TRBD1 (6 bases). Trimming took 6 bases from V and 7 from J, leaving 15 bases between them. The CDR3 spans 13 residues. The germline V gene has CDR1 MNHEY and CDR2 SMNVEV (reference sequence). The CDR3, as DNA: TGTGCCAGCAGGTGGGGGCAGAGCTTTGAAGCTTTCTTT. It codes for CASRWGQSFEAFF.

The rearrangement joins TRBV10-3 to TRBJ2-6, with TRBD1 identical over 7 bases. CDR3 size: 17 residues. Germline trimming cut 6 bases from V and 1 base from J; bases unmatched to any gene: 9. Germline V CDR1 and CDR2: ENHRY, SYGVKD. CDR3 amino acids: CAIRGDSGISGANVLTF. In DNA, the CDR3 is TGTGCCATCAGGGGGGACAGCGGAATTTCTGGGGCCAACGTCCTGACTTTC.

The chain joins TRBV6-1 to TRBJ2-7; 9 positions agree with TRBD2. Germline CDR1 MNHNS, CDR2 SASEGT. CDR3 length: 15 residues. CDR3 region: CASFNLASGVSEQYF. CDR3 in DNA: TGTGCTAGCTTCAACCTTGCTAGCGGGGTCTCCGAGCAGTACTTC.

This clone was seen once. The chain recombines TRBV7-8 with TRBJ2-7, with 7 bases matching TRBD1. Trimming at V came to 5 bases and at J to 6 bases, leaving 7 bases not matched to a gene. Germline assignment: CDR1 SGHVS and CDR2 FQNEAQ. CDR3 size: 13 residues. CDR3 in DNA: TGTGCCAGCAGCACAAGACAGGGAAGCGAGCAGTACTTC. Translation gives CASSTRQGSEQYF. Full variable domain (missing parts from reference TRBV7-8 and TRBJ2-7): GAGVSQSPRYKVAKRGQDVALRCDPISGHVSLFWYQQALGQGPEFLTYFQNEAQLDKSGLPSDRFFAERPEGSVSTLKIQRTQQEDSAVYLCASSTRQGSEQYFGPGTRLTVT.

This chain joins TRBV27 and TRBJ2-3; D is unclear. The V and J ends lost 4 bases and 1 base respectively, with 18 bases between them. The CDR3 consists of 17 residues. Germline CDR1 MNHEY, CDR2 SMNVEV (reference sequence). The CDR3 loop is CASSSLGGAWGTDTQYF. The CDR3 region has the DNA TGTGCCAGCAGTTCCCTTGGTGGAGCCTGGGGCACAGATACGCAGTATTTT.

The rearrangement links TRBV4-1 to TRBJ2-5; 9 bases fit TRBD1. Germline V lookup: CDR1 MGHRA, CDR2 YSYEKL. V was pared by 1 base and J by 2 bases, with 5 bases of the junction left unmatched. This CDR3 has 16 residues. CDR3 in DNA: TGCGCCAGCAGCCAAGCGGCTGGACAGGGGCAAGAGACCCAGTACTTC. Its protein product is CASSQAAGQGQETQYF.

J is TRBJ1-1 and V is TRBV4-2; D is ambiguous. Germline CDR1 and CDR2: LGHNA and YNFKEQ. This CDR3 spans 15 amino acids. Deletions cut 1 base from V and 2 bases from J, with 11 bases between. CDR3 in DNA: TGTGCCAGCAGCCAAGCCAACAGATTAAACACTGAAGCTTTCTTT. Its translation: CASSQANRLNTEAFF.

For the CDR3, the DNA is TGTGCCAGCAGCCAAGATCCATCTGGGGGGAGGGCCTACGAGCAGTACTTC. This encodes CASSQDPSGGRAYEQYF. The J gene is TRBJ2-7, the V gene TRBV4-2; 7 bases agree with TRBD2. CDR3 length equals 17 residues. CDR1 is LGHNA, CDR2 YNFKEQ, per germline. With 0 bases clipped from V and 2 bases from J, the junction kept 10 bases outside the gene matches.

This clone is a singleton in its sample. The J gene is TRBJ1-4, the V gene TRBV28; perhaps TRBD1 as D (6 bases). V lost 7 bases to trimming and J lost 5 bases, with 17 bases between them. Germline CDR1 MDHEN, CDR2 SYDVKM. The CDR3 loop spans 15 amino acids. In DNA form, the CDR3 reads TGTGCCAGCACTCCTGGGACACTCGGGAATGAAAAACTGTTTTTT. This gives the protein CASTPGTLGNEKLFF.

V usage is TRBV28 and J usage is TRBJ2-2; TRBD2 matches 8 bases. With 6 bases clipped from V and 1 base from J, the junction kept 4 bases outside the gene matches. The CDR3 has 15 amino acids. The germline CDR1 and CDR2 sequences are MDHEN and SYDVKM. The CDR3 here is CASSPSGWNTGELFF. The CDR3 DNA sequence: TGTGCCAGCAGCCCTAGCGGGTGGAACACCGGGGAGCTGTTTTTT. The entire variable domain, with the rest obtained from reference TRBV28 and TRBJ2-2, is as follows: DVKVTQSSRYLVKRTGEKVFLECVQDMDHENMFWYRQDPGLGLRLIYFSYDVKMKEKGDIPEGYSVSREKKERFSLILESASTNQTSMYLCASSPSGWNTGELFFGEGSRLTVL.

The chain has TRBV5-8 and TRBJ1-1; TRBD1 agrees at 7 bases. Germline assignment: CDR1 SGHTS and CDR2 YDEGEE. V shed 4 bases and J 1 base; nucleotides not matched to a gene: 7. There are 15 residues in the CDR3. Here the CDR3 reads CASSLRDSSNTEAFF. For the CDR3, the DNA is TGTGCCAGCAGCCTCCGGGACAGTTCGAACACTGAAGCTTTCTTT.

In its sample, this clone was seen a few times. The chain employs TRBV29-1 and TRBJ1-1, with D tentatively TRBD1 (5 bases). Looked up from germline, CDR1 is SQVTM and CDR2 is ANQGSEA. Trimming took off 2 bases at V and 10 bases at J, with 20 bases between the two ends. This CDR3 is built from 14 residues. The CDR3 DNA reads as TGCAGCGTTGAATTAGCGGTTGGAGGGGCCGGAGCTTTCTTT. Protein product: CSVELAVGGAGAFF.

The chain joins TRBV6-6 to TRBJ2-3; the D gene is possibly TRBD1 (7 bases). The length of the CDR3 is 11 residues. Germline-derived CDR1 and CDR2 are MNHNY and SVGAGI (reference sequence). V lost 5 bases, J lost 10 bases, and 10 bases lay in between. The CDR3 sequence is CASSIRGAQYF. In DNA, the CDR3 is TGTGCCAGCAGTATCAGGGGGGCGCAGTATTTT.

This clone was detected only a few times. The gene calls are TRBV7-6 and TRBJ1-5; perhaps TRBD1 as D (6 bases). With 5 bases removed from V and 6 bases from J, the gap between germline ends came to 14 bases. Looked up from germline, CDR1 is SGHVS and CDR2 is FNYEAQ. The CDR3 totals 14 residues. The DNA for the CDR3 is TGTGCCAGCAGCCCGAGGGGGAGCGGTCAGCCCCAGCATTTT. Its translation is CASSPRGSGQPQHF. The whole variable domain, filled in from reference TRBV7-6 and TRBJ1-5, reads GAGVSQSPRYKVTKRGQDVALRCDPISGHVSLYWYRQALGQGPEFLTYFNYEAQQDKSGLPNDRFSAERPEGSISTLTIQRTEQRDSAMYRCASSPRGSGQPQHFGDGTRLSIL.

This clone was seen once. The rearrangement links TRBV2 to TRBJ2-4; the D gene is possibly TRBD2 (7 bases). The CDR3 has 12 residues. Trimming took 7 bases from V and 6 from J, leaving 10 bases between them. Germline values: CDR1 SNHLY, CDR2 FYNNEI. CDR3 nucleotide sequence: TGTGCCAGCAAGGGGGGGGTAAACATTCAGTACTTC. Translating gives CASKGGVNIQYF.

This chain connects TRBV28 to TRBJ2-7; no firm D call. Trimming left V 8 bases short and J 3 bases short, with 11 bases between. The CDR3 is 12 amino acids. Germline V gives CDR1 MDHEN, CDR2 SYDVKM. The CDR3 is CASQTSHYEQYF. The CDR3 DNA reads TGTGCCAGCCAGACATCTCACTACGAGCAGTACTTC.

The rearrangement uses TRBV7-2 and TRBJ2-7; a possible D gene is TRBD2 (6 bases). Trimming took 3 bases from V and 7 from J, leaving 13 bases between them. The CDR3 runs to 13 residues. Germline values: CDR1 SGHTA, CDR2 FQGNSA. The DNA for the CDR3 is TGTGCCAGCAGCTTCGGGGCGCGGGGAGAGCAGTACTTC. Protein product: CASSFGARGEQYF.

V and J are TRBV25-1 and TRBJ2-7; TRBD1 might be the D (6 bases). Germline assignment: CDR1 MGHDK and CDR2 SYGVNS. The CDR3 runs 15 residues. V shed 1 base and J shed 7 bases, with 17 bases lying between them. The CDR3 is CASSESGGPRGEQYF. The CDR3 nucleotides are TGTGCCAGCAGTGAATCTGGGGGACCTAGGGGGGAGCAGTACTTC.

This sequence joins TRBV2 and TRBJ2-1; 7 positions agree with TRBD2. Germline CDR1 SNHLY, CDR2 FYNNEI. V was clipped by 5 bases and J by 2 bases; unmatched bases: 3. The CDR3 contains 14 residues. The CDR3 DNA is TGTGCCAGCAGTACAGGACTAGCCTACAATGAGCAGTTCTTC. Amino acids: CASSTGLAYNEQFF.

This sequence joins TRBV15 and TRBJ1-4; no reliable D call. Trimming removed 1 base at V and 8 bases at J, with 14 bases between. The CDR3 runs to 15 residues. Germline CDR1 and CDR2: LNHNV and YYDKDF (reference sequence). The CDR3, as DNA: TGTGCCACCAGCAGAGCCCAGGAAATGGCGGAAAAACTGTTTTTT. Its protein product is CATSRAQEMAEKLFF.

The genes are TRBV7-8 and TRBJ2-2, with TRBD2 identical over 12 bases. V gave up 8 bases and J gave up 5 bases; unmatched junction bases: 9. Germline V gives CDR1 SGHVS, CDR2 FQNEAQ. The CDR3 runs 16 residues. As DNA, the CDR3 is TGTGCCAGCTCTCTTACCGGACTAGCGGGAACCGGGGAGCTGTTTTTT. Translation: CASSLTGLAGTGELFF. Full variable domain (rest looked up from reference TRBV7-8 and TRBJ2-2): GAGVSQSPRYKVAKRGQDVALRCDPISGHVSLFWYQQALGQGPEFLTYFQNEAQLDKSGLPSDRFFAERPEGSVSTLKIQRTQQEDSAVYLCASSLTGLAGTGELFFGEGSRLTVL.